This TCR beta chain was retrieved from a study of blood T cell repertoires in COVID-19. Germline CDR1 and CDR2: MNHEY and SVGAGI. This CDR3 spans 12 amino acids. V lost 6 bases to trimming and J lost 4 bases, with 9 bases between them. The repertoire was sequenced with immunoSEQ multiplex PCR; TCRdb's copy has only in-frame clones and lacks some. The table includes about 250,000 clones, 80% to 90% detected once. The chain carries TRBV6-5 and TRBJ1-1, with D hard to call. Sample: peripheral blood. This clonotype was obtained from a woman between 65 and 79 years old with acute or convalescent COVID-19. CDR3 protein: CASREGGTEAFF. The CDR3 nucleotides read TGTGCCAGCAGAGAGGGAGGCACTGAAGCTTTCTTT.